Here is one T cell receptor beta chain with its context. Its antigen is currently unknown. TCRdb re-called the multiplex PCR reads with MiXCR, one entry per CDR3 protein. The profile covers fewer than 250,000 distinct CDR3 sequences, with about a third appearing a single time and about 1.4% taken by the ten largest. The entry originates in a study of breast tumors, draining lymph nodes, adjacent tissues. Samples came from axillary lymph nodes draining the breast cancer. From germline, CDR1 is SEHNR and CDR2 FQNEAQ (reference sequence). This CDR3 has 13 amino acids. Trimming cost V 4 bases and J 6 bases, with 12 bases left between them. Study-wide points: Compared with lymph nodes, tumors were less diverse; compared with nontumor tissue, more. The lymph node origin of tumor T cells was framed as consistent with a hypothesis, not demonstrated.

This chain uses TRBV7-9 with TRBJ1-2, with D possibly TRBD1 on 6 matching bases. This TCR was recovered from a female donor with breast cancer. Some clones in this sample may be carry-over from other donors' samples. The sample was axillary lymph node tissue. The CDR3 coding sequence is TGTGCCAGCAGCTCGGGGACACTCCATGGCTACACCTTC. Translating gives CASSSGTLHGYTF. The complete variable domain, with remaining parts taken from reference TRBV7-9 and TRBJ1-2, reads DTGVSQNPRHKITKRGQNVTFRCDPISEHNRLYWYRQTLGQGPEFLTYFQNEAQLEKSRLLSDRFSAERPKGSFSTLEIQRTEQGDSAMYLCASSSGTLHGYTFGSGTRLTVV.